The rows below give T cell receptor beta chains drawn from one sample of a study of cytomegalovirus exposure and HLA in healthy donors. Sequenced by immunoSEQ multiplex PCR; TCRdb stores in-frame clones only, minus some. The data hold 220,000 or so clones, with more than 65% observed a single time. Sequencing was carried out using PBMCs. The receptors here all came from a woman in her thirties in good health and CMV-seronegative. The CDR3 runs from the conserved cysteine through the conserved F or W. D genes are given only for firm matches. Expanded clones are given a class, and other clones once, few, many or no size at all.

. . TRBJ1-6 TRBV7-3 CASSLTGDGSPLHF TGTGCCAGCAGCTTAACAGGGGATGGTTCGCCCCTCCACTTT
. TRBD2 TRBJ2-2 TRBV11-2 CASGVSPAGGLDGELFF TGTGCCAGCGGCGTATCACCCGCGGGGGGGCTGGACGGGGAGCTGTTTTTT
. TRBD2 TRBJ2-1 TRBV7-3 CASSGTRGSGGRREQFF TGTGCCAGCAGCGGGACGCGGGGGTCGGGCGGGAGGAGGGAGCAGTTCTTC
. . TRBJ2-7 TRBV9 CASSPGAERSYEQYF TGTGCCAGCAGCCCTGGGGCGGAACGCTCCTACGAGCAGTACTTC
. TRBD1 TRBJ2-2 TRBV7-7 CASSFDRGAGELFF TGTGCTAGCAGCTTCGACAGGGGGGCCGGGGAGCTGTTTTTT
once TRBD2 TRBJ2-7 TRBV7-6 CASSLGSGTSGSYEQYF TGTGCCAGCAGCTTAGGCTCCGGGACTAGCGGCTCCTACGAGCAGTACTTC
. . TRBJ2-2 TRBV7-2 CASSLYRNTGELFF TGTGCCAGCAGCTTATACAGAAACACCGGGGAGCTGTTTTTT
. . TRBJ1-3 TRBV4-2 CASSQRRTVTIGNTIYF TGTGCCAGCAGCCAGCGACGGACAGTCACCATCGGAAACACCATATATTTT
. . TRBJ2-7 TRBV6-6 CASVDTAIYEQYF TGTGCCAGCGTGGACACAGCCATCTACGAGCAGTACTTC
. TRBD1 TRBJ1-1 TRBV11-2 CASSSLDGTGTKGEAFF TGTGCCAGCAGCTCCTTAGATGGGACAGGGACAAAGGGTGAAGCTTTCTTT
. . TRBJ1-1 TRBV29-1 CSVVTGVDTEAFF TGCAGCGTTGTGACCGGGGTGGACACTGAAGCTTTCTTT
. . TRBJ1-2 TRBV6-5 CASRSLPGSYGYTF TGTGCCAGCAGATCCCTACCGGGTTCCTATGGCTACACCTTC
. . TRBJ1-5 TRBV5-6 CASSSWGGNQPQHF TGTGCCAGCAGCTCCTGGGGGGGAAATCAGCCCCAGCATTTT
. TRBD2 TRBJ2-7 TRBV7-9 CASSLGGRGTYEQYF TGTGCCAGCAGCTTAGGCGGGAGGGGCACCTACGAGCAGTACTTC
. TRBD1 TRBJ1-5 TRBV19 CASSEMRTGGASNQPQHF TGTGCCAGTAGCGAGATGCGGACAGGGGGCGCGTCCAATCAGCCCCAGCATTTT
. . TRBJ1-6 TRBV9 CASSVGGGGSRPLHF TGTGCCAGCAGCGTAGGAGGGGGTGGGAGCCGTCCCCTCCACTTT
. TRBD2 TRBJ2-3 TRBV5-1 CASSFSGSGTDTQYF TGCGCCAGCAGCTTCAGCGGGAGCGGCACAGATACGCAGTATTTT
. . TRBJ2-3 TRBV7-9 CSSSLALDTQYF TGTTCCAGCAGCTTAGCCCTCGATACGCAGTATTTT
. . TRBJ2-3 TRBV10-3 CTSGAGAATDTQYF TGTACTTCGGGTGCGGGGGCCGCGACAGATACGCAGTATTTT
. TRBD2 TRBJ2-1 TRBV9 CASSVASAALAGHNEQFF TGTGCCAGCAGCGTAGCCTCGGCGGCACTAGCGGGTCACAATGAGCAGTTCTTC
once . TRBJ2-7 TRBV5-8 CASRRRSEQYF TGTGCCAGCAGGCGGAGGAGCGAGCAGTACTTC
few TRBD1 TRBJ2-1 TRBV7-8 CASSSTGGAGNEQFF TGTGCCAGCAGTTCAACAGGGGGCGCCGGGAATGAGCAGTTCTTC
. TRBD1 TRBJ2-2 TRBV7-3 CASSFAGTGGTGELFF TGTGCCAGCAGCTTTGCCGGGACAGGGGGAACCGGGGAGCTGTTTTTT
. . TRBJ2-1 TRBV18 CASSPRVAGYNEQFF TGTGCCAGCTCACCCCGCGTGGCGGGCTACAATGAGCAGTTCTTC
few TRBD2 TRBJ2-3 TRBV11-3 CASSLGGGLAGGPDTQYF TGTGCCAGCAGCTTAGGAGGGGGACTAGCGGGGGGACCAGATACGCAGTATTTT
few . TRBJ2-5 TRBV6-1 CASNTGGGEETQYF TGTGCCAGCAACACGGGTGGGGGCGAAGAGACCCAGTACTTC
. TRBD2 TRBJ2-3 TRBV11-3 CASSLGAASGRHTDTQYF TGTGCCAGCAGCTTAGGTGCGGCTAGCGGGCGCCACACAGATACGCAGTATTTT
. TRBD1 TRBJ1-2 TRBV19 CASTPTGDYGYTF TGTGCCAGTACCCCGACAGGGGACTATGGCTACACCTTC
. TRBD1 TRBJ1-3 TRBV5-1 CASSLQTGRGNTIYF TGCGCCAGCAGCTTGCAGACAGGGAGAGGAAACACCATATATTTT
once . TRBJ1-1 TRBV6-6 CASSYSRGAAFF TGTGCCAGCAGTTACTCAAGGGGCGCAGCTTTCTTT
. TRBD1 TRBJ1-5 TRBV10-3 CAISWDRESQPQHF TGTGCCATCAGCTGGGACAGGGAGAGTCAGCCCCAGCATTTT
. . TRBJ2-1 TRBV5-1 CASSPPPSAEVSYNEQFF TGCGCCAGCAGTCCGCCCCCCTCAGCGGAGGTCTCCTACAATGAGCAGTTCTTC
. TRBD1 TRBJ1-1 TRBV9 CASSALSGGEGTEAFF TGTGCCAGCAGCGCTTTGTCAGGGGGAGAAGGCACTGAAGCTTTCTTT
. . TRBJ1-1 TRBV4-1 CASSRDQGRDTEAFF TGCGCCAGCAGCCGGGACCAGGGGCGGGACACTGAAGCTTTCTTT
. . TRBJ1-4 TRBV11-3 CASSFLDGGMDEKLFF TGTGCCAGCAGCTTCCTCGACGGGGGGATGGATGAAAAACTGTTTTTT
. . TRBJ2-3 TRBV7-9 CASSPTELRDTQYF TGTGCCAGCAGCCCTACAGAGCTCCGAGATACGCAGTATTTT
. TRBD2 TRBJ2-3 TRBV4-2 CASSQSGGGEDTQYF TGTGCCAGCAGCCAATCGGGGGGTGGGGAAGATACGCAGTATTTT
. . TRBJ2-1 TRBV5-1 CASSLGDSPYNEQFF TGCGCCAGCAGCTTGGGGGACTCACCCTACAATGAGCAGTTCTTC
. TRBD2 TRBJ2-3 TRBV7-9 CASSDPPAGTTDTQYF TGTGCCAGCAGCGACCCCCCAGCGGGGACCACAGATACGCAGTATTTT
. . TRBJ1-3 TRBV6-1 CASSAGPTSGNTIYF TGTGCCAGCTCTGCTGGGCCAACCTCTGGAAACACCATATATTTT
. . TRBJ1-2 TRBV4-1 CASSQEGTTLLSYTF TGCGCCAGCAGCCAAGAAGGGACAACCCTCCTGAGCTACACCTTC
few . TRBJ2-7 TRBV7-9 CASSLEGEWREQYF TGTGCCAGCAGCTTAGAGGGGGAGTGGCGCGAGCAGTACTTC
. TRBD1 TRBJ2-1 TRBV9 CASSPRGQGSYNEQFF TGTGCCAGCAGCCCGAGGGGACAGGGGTCCTACAATGAGCAGTTCTTC
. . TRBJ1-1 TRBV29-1 CSEQGARDTEAFF TGCAGCGAGCAAGGGGCTCGGGACACTGAAGCTTTCTTT
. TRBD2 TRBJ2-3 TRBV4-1 CASSQVLAGGPDTQYF TGTGCCAGCAGCCAAGTTTTGGCGGGAGGCCCAGATACGCAGTATTTT
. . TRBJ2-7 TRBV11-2 CASSSRRPRERSYEQYF TGTGCCAGCAGCTCAAGAAGGCCCCGGGAACGGTCCTACGAGCAGTACTTC
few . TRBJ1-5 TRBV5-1 CASSAQQGQPQHF TGCGCCAGCAGCGCACAACAGGGTCAGCCCCAGCATTTT
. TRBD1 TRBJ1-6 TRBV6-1 CASSTRQGGSPLHF TGTGCCAGCAGTACCCGACAGGGCGGCTCACCCCTCCACTTT
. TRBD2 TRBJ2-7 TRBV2 CASSEGLAGYEQYF TGTGCCAGCAGTGAAGGTCTAGCGGGCTACGAGCAGTACTTC
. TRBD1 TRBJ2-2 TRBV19 CASRLLSGGNTGELFF TGTGCCAGTAGACTCCTTTCAGGGGGGAACACCGGGGAGCTGTTTTTT
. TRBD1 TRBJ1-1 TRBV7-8 CASSPGQGSTEAFF TGTGCCAGCAGCCCAGGACAGGGAAGCACTGAAGCTTTCTTT
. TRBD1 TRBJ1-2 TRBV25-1 CASSDTLGTGPIYGYTF TGTGCCAGCAGTGATACTCTAGGGACAGGGCCTATCTATGGCTACACCTTC
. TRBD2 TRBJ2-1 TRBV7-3 CASSLAGGPSNEQFF TGTGCCAGCAGCCTAGCGGGAGGGCCTAGCAATGAGCAGTTCTTC
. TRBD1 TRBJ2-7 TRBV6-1 CASSPRQGPYEQYF TGTGCCAGCAGCCCTAGACAGGGACCCTACGAGCAGTACTTC
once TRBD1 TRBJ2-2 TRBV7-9 CSSRTGTGNTGELFF TGTTCCAGCAGAACCGGGACAGGGAACACCGGGGAGCTGTTTTTT